This TCR beta chain was identified in a study of T-cell memory formation after mild COVID-19. Whole-study context: For the most part, TCR clusters were specific to one donor. Study-wide results and limits: Clones that got smaller from day 15 to 85 had even CD4/CD8, while clones growing later tipped toward CD4+. A second wave of clones peaked on day 37, and their SARS-CoV-2 specificity went unconfirmed.

This clonotype was recorded a few times. Its specificity is unknown. Germline CDR1 SQVTM, CDR2 ANQGSEA. This CDR3 contains 12 residues. The V end was cut by 5 bases, the J end by 1 base, with 8 bases between. Constant-segment primers served in 5'RACE that generated TCR alpha and TCR beta cDNA libraries bearing sample barcodes and UMIs. One entry per CDR3 protein results from TCRdb running MiXCR on the 5' RACE reads. The sample lists some 190,000 distinct CDR3 sequences, around 18% seen once, with roughly 2.4% in the top ten. The TCR originated in an adult woman who had mild COVID-19 (a few samples of this study predate the infection). Cell type and time point are not known. The chain uses TRBV29-1 and TRBJ1-1; D is unresolved. The sequencing sample was made of PBMCs or a T cell subset sorted from them (not recorded which). CDR3 sequence: CSVSSGNTEAFF. CDR3 sequence (DNA): TGCAGCGTTTCTTCAGGGAACACTGAAGCTTTCTTT.